The sequence of this T cell receptor beta chain was determined in a study of human T cells and chemical hapten exposure. In this sample, this clonotype turned up a few times. TCRdb reanalysed the RACE reads using MiXCR and keeps one entry per CDR3 protein. The table lists a few hundred thousand distinct CDR3 sequences, about 9% of them singletons. The V gene lost 6 bases and the J gene lost 1 base, with 9 bases spanning the gap. CDR1 and CDR2 (germline): DFQATT, SNEGSKA (reference sequence). The CDR3 sequence is 13 residues long. The time point was: pre-sensitization, week 0. Treatment in this sample: therapeutic diphenylcyclopropenone sensitization with weekly scalp DPC.

The chain combines TRBV20-1 with TRBJ2-2; D not certain. This specimen was whole blood, taken in connection with sensitization to the hapten diphenylcyclopropenone (DPC). The clonotype was recovered from a woman aged 40 to 55 with alopecia areata. Some clones in this sample may be carry-over from other donors' samples. The CDR3, as DNA: TGCAGTGCAGTTACGGTGAACACCGGGGAGCTGTTTTTT. Its protein is CSAVTVNTGELFF.